This section outlines one T cell receptor (beta chain) sequence together with its context. Its specificity is unknown. This specimen belongs to a study of STAT5B mutations in CD4+ large granular lymphocyte leukemia. Study-wide background: The CDR3 'QG' motif was associated with a particular HLA allele among healthy donors. Study findings and constraints: Data were not HLA-matched across samples. 8/27 top patient clones versus 2/35 control clones were TRBV06-family.

Original handling: A productive frequency of 2.59 x 10-5 was the lowest detectable. Method: immunoSEQ multiplex PCR; TCRdb's copy keeps in-frame clones and lacks some. The D gene and trimming were derived from the DNA, and the V and J assignments and clone size from that table. Among under 35,000 clones listed, 71% were seen once. This CDR3 contains 15 residues. The germline gives CDR1 MNHNS, CDR2 SASEGT. With 1 base removed from V and 2 bases from J, the gap between germline ends came to 12 bases. Sequencing was done on a sample of CD4+ T cells from blood buffy coats. The rearrangement uses TRBV6-1 and TRBJ2-7; D uncertain. The receptor was derived from a human donor in good health. The CDR3 nucleotides read TGTGCCAGCAGTGAAGAGCCTCCCTCCACCTACGAGCAGTACTTC. Amino acid sequence: CASSEEPPSTYEQYF.